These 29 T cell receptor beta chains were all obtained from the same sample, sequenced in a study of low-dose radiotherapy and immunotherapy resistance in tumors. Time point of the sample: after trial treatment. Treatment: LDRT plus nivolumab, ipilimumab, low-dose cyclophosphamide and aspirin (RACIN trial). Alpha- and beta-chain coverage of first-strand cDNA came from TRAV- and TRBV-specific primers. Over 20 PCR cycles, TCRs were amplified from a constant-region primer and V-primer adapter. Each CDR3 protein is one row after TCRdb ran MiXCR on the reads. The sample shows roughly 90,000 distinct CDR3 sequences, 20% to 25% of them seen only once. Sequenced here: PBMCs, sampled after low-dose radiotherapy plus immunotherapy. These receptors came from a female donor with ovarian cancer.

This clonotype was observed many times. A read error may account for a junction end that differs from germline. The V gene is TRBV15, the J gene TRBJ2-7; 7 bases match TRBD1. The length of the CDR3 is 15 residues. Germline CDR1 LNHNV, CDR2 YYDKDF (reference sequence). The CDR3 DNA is TGTGCCACCAGCAGAGATCTTGAGAGGGGGCGGCATTCGCACTTC. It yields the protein CATSRDLERGRHSHF.

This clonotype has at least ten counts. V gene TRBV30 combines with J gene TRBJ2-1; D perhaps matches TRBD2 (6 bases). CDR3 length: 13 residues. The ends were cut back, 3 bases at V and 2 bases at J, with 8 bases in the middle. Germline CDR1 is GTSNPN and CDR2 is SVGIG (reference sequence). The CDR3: CAWRRGAYNEQFF. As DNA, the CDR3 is TGTGCCTGGAGGCGGGGTGCCTACAATGAGCAGTTCTTC.

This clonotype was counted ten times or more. The CDR3 coding sequence is TGTGCCAGCAGCATTAACTCCGGACAGGGCTCCTACAATGAGCAGTTCTTC. Its translation is CASSINSGQGSYNEQFF. The chain employs TRBV5-6 and TRBJ2-1; 8 bases line up with TRBD1. The V segment lost 4 bases and the J segment 0 bases; nucleotides outside the gene matches: 9. Germline lookup yields CDR1 SGHDT and CDR2 YYEEEE. The CDR3 spans 17 residues.

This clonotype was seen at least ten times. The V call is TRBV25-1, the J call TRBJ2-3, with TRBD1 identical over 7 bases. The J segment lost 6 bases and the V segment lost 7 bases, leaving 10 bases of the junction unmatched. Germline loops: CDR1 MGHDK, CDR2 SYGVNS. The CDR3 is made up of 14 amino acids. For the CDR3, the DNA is TGTGCCAGCACCCTAGACAGGGATGGGGATACGCAGTATTTT. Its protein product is CASTLDRDGDTQYF.

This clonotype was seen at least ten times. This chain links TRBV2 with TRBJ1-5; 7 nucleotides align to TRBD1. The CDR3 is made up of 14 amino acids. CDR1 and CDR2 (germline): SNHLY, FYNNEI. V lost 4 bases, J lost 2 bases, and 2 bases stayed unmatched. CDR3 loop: CASSGQGGNQPQHF. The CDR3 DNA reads TGTGCCAGCAGTGGACAGGGCGGCAATCAGCCCCAGCATTTT.

CDR3 coding DNA: TGTGCCAGCAGTTTGATGGGTAGAATCCACTATGGCTACACCTTC. This translates into CASSLMGRIHYGYTF. The rearrangement links TRBV28 to TRBJ1-2; D remains unclear. V gave up 3 bases and J gave up 3 bases, with 14 bases separating them. Germline lookup yields CDR1 MDHEN and CDR2 SYDVKM. The CDR3 consists of 15 residues.

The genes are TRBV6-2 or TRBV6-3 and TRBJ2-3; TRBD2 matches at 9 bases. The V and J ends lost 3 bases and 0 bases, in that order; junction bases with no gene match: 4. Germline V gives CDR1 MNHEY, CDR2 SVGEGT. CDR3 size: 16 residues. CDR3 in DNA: TGTGCCAGCAGTTATAGCGGGAGCCTCAGCACAGATACGCAGTATTTT. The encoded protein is CASSYSGSLSTDTQYF.

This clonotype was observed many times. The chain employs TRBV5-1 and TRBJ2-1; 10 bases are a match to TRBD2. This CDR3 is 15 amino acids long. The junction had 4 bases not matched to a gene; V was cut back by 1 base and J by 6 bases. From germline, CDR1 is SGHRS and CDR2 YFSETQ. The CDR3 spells CASSLNQRGGNEQFF. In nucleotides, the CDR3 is TGCGCCAGCAGCTTGAACCAGCGGGGGGGCAATGAGCAGTTCTTC.

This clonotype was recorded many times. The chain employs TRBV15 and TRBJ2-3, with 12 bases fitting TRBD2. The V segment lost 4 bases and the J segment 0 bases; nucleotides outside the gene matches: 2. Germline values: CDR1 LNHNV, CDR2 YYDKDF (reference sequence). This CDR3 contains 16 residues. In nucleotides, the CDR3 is TGTGCCACCAGCACAGGACTAGCGGGGAGCACAGATACGCAGTATTTT. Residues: CATSTGLAGSTDTQYF.

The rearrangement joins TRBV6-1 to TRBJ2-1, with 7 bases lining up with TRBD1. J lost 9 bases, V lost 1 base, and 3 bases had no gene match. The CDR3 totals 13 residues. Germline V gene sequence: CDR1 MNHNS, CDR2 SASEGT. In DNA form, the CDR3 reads TGTGCCAGCAGTGAAGTCGACAGGGCTGAGCAGTTCTTC. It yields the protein CASSEVDRAEQFF.

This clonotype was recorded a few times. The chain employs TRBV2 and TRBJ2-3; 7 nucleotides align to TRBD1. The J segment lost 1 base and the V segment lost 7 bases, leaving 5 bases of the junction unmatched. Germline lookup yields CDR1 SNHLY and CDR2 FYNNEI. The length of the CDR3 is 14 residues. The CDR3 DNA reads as TGTGCCAGCAATCCCGGGACAGGCACAGATACGCAGTATTTT. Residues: CASNPGTGTDTQYF.

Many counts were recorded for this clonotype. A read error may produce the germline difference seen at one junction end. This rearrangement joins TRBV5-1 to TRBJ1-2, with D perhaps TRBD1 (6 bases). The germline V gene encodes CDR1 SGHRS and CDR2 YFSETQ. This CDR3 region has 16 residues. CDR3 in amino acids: CASSLDSRRYNYGYTF. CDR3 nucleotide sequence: TGTGCCAGCAGCTTGGACAGCCGGCGGTATAACTATGGCTACACCTTC. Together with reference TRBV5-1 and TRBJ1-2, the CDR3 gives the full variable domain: KAGVTQTPRYLIKTRGQQVTLSCSPISGHRSVSWYQQTPGQGLQFLFEYFSETQRNKGNFPGRFSGRQFSNSRSEMNVSTLELGDSALYLCASSLDSRRYNYGYTFGSGTRLTVV.

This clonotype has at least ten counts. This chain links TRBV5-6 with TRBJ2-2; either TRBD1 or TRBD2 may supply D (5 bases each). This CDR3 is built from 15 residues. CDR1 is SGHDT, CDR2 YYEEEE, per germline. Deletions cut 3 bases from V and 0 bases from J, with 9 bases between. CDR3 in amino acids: CASSYGTTNTGELFF. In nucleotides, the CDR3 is TGTGCCAGCAGCTACGGGACGACGAACACCGGGGAGCTGTTTTTT.

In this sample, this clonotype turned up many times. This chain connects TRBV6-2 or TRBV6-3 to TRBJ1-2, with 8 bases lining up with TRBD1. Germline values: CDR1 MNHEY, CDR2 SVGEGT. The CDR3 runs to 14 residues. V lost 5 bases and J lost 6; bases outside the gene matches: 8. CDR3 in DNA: TGTGCCAGCAGTCATCCGACAGGGGCGGATGGCTACACCTTC. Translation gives CASSHPTGADGYTF.

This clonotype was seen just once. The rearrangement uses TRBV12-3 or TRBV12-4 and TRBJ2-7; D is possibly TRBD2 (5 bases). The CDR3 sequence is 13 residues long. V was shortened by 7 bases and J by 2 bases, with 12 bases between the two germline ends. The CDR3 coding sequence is TGTGCCAGCACCTTCGGGGTAACCTACGAGCAGTACTTC. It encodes CASTFGVTYEQYF.

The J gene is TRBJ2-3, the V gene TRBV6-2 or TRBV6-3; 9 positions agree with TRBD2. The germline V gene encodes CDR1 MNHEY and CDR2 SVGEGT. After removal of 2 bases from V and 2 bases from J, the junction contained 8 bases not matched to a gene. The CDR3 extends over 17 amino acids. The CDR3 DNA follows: TGTGCCAGCAGTTACCTATCTAGCGGGAAGACCACAGATACGCAGTATTTT. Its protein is CASSYLSSGKTTDTQYF.

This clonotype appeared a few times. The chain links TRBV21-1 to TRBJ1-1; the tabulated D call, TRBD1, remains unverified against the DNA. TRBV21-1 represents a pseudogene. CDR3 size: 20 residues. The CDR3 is CASSKEGRDPLKGMNTEAFF. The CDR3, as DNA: TGTGCCAGCAGCAAAGAGGGTAGGGACCCTCTTAAAGGTATGAACACTGAAGCTTTCTTT.

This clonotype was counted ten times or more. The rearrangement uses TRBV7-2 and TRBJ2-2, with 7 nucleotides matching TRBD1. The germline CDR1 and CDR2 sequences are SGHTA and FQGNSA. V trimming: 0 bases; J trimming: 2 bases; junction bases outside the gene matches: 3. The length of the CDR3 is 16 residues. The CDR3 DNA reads TGTGCCAGCAGCTTAGCCGCAGGGGGTAACACCGGGGAGCTGTTTTTT. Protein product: CASSLAAGGNTGELFF. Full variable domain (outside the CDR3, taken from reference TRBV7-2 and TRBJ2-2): GAGVSQSPSNKVTEKGKDVELRCDPISGHTALYWYRQSLGQGLEFLIYFQGNSAPDKSGLPSDRFSAERTGGSVSTLTIQRTQQEDSAVYLCASSLAAGGNTGELFFGEGSRLTVL.

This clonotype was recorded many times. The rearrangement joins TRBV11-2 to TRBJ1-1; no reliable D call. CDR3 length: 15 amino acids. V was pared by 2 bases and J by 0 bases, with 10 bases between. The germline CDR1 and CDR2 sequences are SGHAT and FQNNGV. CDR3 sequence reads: CASSLIGGLNTEAFF. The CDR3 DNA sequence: TGTGCCAGCAGCTTAATAGGCGGTTTGAACACTGAAGCTTTCTTT.

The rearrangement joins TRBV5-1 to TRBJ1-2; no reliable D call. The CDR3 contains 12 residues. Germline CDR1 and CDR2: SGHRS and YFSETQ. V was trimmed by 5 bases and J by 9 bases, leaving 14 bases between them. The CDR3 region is CASRTEGYSYTF. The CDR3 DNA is TGCGCCAGCAGGACGGAAGGTTATAGCTACACCTTC.

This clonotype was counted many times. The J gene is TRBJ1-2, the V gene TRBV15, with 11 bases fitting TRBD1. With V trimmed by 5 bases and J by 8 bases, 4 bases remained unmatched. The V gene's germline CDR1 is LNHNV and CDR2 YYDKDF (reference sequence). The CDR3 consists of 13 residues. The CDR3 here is CATSVGQGDGYTF. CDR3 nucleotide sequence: TGTGCCACCAGCGTGGGACAGGGGGACGGCTACACCTTC.

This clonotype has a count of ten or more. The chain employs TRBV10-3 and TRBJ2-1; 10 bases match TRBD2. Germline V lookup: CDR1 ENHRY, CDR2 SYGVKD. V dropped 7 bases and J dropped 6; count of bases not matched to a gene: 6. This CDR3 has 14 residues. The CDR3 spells CAINRLAGSNEQFF. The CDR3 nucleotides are TGTGCCATCAATCGACTAGCGGGTAGCAATGAGCAGTTCTTC.

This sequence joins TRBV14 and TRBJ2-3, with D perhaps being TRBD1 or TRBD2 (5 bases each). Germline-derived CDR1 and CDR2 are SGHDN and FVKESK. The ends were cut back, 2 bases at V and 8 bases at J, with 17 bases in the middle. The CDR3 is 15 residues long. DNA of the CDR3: TGTGCCAGCAGCCAACTAGGCCAGGACGGGGCTACGCAGTATTTT. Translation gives CASSQLGQDGATQYF.

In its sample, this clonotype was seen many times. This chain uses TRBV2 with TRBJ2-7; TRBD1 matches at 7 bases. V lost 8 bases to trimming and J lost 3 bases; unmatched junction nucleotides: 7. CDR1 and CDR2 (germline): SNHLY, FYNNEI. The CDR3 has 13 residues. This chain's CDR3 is CASLRDSDYEQYF. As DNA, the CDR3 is TGTGCCAGCCTCCGGGACAGCGACTACGAGCAGTACTTC.

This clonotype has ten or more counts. The CDR3: CASSYSWGSEAFF. The DNA for the CDR3 is TGTGCCAGCAGTTACTCGTGGGGATCAGAAGCTTTCTTT. V gene TRBV6-2 or TRBV6-3 combines with J gene TRBJ1-1; D ambiguous. The V and J ends lost 0 bases and 8 bases respectively, with 10 bases between them. CDR1 is MNHEY, CDR2 SVGEGT, per germline. This CDR3 has 13 amino acids.

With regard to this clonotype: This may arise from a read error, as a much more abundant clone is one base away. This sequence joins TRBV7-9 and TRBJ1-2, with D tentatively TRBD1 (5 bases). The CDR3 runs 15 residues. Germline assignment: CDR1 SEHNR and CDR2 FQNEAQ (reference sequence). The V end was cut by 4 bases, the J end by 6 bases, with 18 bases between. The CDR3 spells CASSSAQRGDDGYTF. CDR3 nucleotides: TGTGCCAGCAGCTCAGCGCAACGGGGGGATGATGGCTACACCTTC.

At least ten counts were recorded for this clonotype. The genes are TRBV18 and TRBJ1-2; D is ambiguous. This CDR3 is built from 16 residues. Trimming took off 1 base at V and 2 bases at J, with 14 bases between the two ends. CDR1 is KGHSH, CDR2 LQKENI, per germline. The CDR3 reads CASSPRATRGNYGYTF. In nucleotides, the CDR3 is TGTGCCAGCTCACCACGTGCCACAAGAGGAAACTATGGCTACACCTTC. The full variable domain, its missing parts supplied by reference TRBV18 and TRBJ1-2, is NAGVMQNPRHLVRRRGQEARLRCSPMKGHSHVYWYRQLPEEGLKFMVYLQKENIIDESGMPKERFSAEFPKEGPSILRIQQVVRGDSAAYFCASSPRATRGNYGYTFGSGTRLTVV.

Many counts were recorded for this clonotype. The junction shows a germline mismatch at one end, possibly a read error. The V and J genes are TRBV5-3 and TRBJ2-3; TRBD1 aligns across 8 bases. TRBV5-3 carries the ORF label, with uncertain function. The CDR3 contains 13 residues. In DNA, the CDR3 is TGTGCCAGCAGCTTGGACAGGGCAGATACGCAGTATTTT. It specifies CASSLDRADTQYF.

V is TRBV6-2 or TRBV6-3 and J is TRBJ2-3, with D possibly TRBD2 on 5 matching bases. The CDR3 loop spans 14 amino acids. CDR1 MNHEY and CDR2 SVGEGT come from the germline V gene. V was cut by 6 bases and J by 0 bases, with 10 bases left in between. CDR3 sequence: CASRRSGSTDTQYF. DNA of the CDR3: TGTGCCAGCAGACGTTCGGGAAGCACAGATACGCAGTATTTT.